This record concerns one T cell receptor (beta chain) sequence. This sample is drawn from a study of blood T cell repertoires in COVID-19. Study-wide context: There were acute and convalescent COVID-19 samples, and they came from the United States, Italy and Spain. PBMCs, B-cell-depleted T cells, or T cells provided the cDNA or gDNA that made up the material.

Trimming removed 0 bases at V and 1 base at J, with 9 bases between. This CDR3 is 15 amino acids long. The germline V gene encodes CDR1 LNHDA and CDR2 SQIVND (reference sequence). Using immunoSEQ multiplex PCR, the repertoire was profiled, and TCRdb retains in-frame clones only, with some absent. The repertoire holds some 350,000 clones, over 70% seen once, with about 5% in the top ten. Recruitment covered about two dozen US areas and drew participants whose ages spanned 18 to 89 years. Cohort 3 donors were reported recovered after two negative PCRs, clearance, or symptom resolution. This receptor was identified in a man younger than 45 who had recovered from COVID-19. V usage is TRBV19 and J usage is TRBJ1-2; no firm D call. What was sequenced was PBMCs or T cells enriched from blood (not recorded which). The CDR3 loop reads CASSIDKLRNYGYTF. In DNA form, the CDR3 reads TGTGCCAGTAGTATAGACAAGCTACGTAACTATGGCTACACCTTC.